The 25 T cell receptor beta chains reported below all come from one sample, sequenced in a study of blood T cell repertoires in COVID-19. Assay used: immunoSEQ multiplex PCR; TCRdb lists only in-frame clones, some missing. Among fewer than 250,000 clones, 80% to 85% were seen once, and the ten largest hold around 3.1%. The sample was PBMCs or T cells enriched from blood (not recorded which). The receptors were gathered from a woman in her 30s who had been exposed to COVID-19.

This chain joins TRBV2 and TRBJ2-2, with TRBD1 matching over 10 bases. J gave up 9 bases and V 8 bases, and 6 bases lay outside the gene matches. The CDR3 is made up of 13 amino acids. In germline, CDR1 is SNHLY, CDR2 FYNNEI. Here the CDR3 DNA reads TGTGCCAGCGCGGGACAGGGGAATCGGGAGCTGTTTTTT. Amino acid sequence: CASAGQGNRELFF.

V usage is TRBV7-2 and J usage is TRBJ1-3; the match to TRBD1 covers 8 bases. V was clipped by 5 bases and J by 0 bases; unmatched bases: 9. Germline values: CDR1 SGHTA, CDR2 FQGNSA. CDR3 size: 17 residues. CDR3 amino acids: CASSQWTGPISGNTIYF. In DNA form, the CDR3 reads TGTGCCAGCAGCCAATGGACAGGGCCAATCTCTGGAAACACCATATATTTT. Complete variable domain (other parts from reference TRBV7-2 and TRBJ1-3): GAGVSQSPSNKVTEKGKDVELRCDPISGHTALYWYRQSLGQGLEFLIYFQGNSAPDKSGLPSDRFSAERTGGSVSTLTIQRTQQEDSAVYLCASSQWTGPISGNTIYFGEGSWLTVV.

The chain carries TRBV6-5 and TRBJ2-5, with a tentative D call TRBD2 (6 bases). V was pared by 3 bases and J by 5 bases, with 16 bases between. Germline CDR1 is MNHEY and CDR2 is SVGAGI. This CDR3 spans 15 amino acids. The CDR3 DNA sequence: TGTGCCAGCAGTTATTCTTGGGGGGTTTCGGAGACCCAGTACTTC. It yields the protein CASSYSWGVSETQYF.

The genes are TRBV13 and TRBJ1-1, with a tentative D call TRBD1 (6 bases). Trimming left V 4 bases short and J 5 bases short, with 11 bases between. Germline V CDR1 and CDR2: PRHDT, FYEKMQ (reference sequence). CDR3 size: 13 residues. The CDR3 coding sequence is TGTGCCAGCAGCTCCGACAGGCGGACTGAAGCTTTCTTT. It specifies CASSSDRRTEAFF.

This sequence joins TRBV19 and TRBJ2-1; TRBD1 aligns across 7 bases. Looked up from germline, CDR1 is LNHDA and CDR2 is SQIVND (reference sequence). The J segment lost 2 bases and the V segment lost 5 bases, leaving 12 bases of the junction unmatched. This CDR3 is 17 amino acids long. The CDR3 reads CASSDRPYRGPYNEQFF. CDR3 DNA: TGTGCCAGTAGTGACCGTCCGTACAGGGGCCCCTACAATGAGCAGTTCTTC.

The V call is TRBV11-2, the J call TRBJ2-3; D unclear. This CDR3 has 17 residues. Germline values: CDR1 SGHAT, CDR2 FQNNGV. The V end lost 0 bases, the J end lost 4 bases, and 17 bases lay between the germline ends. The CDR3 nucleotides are TGTGCCAGCAGCTTAGAAGATGTGTTGGGCGCCGCAGATACGCAGTATTTT. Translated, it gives CASSLEDVLGAADTQYF.

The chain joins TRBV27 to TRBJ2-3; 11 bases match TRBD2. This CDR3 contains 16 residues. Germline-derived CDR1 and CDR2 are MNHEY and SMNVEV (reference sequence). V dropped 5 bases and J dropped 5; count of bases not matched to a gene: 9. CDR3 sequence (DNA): TGTGCCAGCAGTCCTGGGTCTAGCGGGGGGATAGATACGCAGTATTTT. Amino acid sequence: CASSPGSSGGIDTQYF.

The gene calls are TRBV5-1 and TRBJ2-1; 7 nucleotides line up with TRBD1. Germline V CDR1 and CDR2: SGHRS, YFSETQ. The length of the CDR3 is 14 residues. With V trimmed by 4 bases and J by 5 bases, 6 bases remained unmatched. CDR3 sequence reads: CASSQVQGNNEQFF. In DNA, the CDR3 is TGCGCCAGCAGCCAAGTACAGGGGAACAATGAGCAGTTCTTC.

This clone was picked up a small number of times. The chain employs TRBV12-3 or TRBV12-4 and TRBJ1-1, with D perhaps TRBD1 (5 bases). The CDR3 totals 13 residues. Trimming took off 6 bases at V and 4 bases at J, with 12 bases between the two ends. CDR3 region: CASSQGWGTEAFF. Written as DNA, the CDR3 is TGTGCCAGCAGCCAGGGATGGGGCACTGAAGCTTTCTTT.

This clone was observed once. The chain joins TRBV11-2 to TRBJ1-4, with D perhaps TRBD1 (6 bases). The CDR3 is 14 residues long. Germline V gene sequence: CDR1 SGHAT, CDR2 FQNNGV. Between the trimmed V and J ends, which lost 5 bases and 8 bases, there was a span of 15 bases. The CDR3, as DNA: TGTGCCAGCAGCCCCGCGGACACAGGGGAAAAACTGTTTTTT. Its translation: CASSPADTGEKLFF.

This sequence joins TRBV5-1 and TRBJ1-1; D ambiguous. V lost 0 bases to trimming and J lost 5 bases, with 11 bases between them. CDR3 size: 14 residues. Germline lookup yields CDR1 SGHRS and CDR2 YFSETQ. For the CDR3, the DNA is TGCGCCAGCAGCTTGGGTGGGGAGGGAACTGAAGCTTTCTTT. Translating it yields CASSLGGEGTEAFF.

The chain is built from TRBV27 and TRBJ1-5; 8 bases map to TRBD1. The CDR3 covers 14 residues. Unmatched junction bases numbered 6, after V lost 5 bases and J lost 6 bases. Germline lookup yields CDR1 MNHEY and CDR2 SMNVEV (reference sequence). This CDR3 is CASSPRGQVQPQHF. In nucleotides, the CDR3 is TGTGCCAGCAGTCCCAGGGGGCAAGTTCAGCCCCAGCATTTT.

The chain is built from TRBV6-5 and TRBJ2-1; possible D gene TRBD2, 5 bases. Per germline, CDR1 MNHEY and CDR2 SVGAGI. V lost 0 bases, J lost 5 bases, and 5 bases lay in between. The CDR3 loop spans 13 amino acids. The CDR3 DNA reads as TGTGCCAGCAGTTACTCGAGGGACAATGAGCAGTTCTTC. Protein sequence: CASSYSRDNEQFF.

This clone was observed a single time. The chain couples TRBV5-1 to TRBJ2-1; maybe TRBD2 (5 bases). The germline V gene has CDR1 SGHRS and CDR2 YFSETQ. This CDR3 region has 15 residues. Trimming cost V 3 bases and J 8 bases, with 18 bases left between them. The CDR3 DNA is TGCGCCAGCAGCTGGTCCGCAGCGGTCGTGGATGAGCAGTTCTTC. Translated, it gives CASSWSAAVVDEQFF.

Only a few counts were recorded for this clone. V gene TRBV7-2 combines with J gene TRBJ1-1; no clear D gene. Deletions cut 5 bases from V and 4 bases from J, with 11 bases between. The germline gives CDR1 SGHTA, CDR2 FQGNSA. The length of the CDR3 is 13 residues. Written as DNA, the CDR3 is TGTGCCAGCAGCAACTATCTGGGCACTGAAGCTTTCTTT. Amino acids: CASSNYLGTEAFF.

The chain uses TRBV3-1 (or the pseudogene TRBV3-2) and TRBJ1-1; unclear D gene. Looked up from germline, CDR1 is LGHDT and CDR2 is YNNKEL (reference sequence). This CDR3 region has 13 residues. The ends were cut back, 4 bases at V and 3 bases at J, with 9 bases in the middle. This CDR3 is CASSPLPDTEAFF. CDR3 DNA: TGTGCCAGCAGCCCTCTGCCGGACACTGAAGCTTTCTTT.

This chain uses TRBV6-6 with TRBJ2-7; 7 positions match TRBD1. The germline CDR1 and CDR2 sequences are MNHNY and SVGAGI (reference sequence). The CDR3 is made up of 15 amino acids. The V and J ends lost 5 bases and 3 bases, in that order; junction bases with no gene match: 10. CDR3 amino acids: CASSDRVPPIYEQYF. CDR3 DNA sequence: TGTGCCAGCAGTGACAGGGTCCCTCCGATCTACGAGCAGTACTTC.

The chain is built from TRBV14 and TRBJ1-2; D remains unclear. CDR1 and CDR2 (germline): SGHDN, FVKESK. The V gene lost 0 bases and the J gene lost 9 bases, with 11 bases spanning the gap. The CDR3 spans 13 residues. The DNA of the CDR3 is TGTGCCAGCAGCCAAGATTTGAGGGTTCGCTACACCTTC. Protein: CASSQDLRVRYTF.

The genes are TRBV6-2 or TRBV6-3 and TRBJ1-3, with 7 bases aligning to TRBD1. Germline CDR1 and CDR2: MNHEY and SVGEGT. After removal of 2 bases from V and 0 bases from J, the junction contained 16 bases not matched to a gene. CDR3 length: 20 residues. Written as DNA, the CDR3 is TGTGCCAGCAGTTACCCGATTTGGAGCCGGGACAGAGACTCTGGAAACACCATATATTTT. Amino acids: CASSYPIWSRDRDSGNTIYF.

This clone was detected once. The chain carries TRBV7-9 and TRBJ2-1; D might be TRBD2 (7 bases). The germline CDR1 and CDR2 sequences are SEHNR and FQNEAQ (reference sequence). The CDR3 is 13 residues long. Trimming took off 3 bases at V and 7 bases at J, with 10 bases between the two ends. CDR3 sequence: CASSFGGPNEQFF. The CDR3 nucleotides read TGTGCCAGCAGCTTCGGGGGGCCTAATGAGCAGTTCTTC. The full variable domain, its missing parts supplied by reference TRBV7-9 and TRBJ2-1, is DTGVSQNPRHKITKRGQNVTFRCDPISEHNRLYWYRQTLGQGPEFLTYFQNEAQLEKSRLLSDRFSAERPKGSFSTLEIQRTEQGDSAMYLCASSFGGPNEQFFGPGTRLTVL.

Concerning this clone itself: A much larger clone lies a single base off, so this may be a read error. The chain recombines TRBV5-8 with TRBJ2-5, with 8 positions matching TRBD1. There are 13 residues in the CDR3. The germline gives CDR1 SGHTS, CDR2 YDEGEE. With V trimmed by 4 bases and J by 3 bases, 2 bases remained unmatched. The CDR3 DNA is TGTGCCAGCAGCACGACAGGGGAAGAGACCCAGTACTTC. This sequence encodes CASSTTGEETQYF.

CDR3 DNA sequence: TGTGCCAGCAGCTTAGTTCAAGGACAGGGATATGAGCAGTTCTTC. Its translation is CASSLVQGQGYEQFF. The chain is built from TRBV7-2 and TRBJ2-1, with 8 bases that match TRBD1. Germline CDR1 is SGHTA and CDR2 is FQGNSA. V shed 1 base and J 8 bases; nucleotides not matched to a gene: 7. CDR3 length equals 15 residues.

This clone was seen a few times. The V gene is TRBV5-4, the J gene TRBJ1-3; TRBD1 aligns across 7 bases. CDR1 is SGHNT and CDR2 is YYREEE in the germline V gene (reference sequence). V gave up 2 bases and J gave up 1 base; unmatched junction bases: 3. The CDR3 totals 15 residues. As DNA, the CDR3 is TGTGCCAGCAGCTTAACAGGGGCGTCTGGAAACACCATATATTTT. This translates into CASSLTGASGNTIYF.

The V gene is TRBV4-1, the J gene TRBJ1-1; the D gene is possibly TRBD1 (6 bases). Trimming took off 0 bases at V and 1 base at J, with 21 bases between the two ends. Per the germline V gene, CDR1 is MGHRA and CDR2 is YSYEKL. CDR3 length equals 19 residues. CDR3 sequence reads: CASSQDRRDRRVANTEAFF. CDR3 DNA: TGCGCCAGCAGCCAAGATCGAAGAGACAGGCGTGTCGCGAACACTGAAGCTTTCTTT.

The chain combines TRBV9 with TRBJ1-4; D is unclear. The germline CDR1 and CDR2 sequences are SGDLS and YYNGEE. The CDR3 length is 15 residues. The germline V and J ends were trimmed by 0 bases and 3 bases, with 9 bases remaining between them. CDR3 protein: CASSVARRANEKLFF. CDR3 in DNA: TGTGCCAGCAGCGTAGCAAGGAGGGCTAATGAAAAACTGTTTTTT.